This passage covers 14 T cell receptor beta chains from one sample sequenced in a study of CD8 T cells in Susac syndrome. Reverse transcription used about 0.45 to 1 ug RNA and random hexamers. One entry per CDR3 protein, called by TCRdb with MiXCR from the immunoSEQ multiplex PCR reads. The repertoire holds roughly 100,000 distinct CDR3 sequences, with approximately 93% as singletons. The material sequenced was CD8+ T cells from PBMCs. Receptors originate from a human donor with Susac syndrome.

The rearrangement joins TRBV7-8 to TRBJ1-5; maybe TRBD1 (6 bases). The CDR3 has 15 residues. Germline CDR1 and CDR2: SGHVS and FQNEAQ. Deletions cut 5 bases from V and 7 bases from J, with 18 bases between. The CDR3 nucleotides are TGTGCCAGCAGCCCTCCTCTCACAGGGACCCAGCCCCAGCATTTT. Protein: CASSPPLTGTQPQHF.

The chain is built from TRBV9 and TRBJ2-2; no clear D. Trimming removed 3 bases at V and 4 bases at J, with 1 base between. Germline V gene sequence: CDR1 SGDLS, CDR2 YYNGEE. This CDR3 is 11 amino acids long. CDR3 sequence reads: CASSGTGELFF. In DNA, the CDR3 is TGTGCCAGCAGCGGCACCGGGGAGCTGTTTTTT.

The rearrangement uses TRBV4-1 and TRBJ1-3; D not resolved. This CDR3 is 15 amino acids long. V was trimmed by 0 bases and J by 0 bases, leaving 6 bases between them. In germline, CDR1 is MGHRA, CDR2 YSYEKL. CDR3 DNA: TGCGCCAGCAGCCAAGATCTTATCTCTGGAAACACCATATATTTT. This codes for CASSQDLISGNTIYF.

The V call is TRBV27, the J call TRBJ2-7; perhaps D is TRBD1 or TRBD2 (5 bases each). The germline CDR1 and CDR2 sequences are MNHEY and SMNVEV (reference sequence). The CDR3 runs to 14 residues. Between the trimmed V and J ends, which lost 0 bases and 7 bases, there was a span of 13 bases. Here the CDR3 reads CASSLSGPTAEQYF. The CDR3 DNA reads TGTGCCAGCAGTTTATCGGGACCAACTGCGGAGCAGTACTTC.

V and J are TRBV2 and TRBJ1-5; D may be TRBD1 (6 bases). CDR3 length equals 15 residues. The V gene lost 6 bases and the J gene lost 3 bases, with 15 bases spanning the gap. The germline V gene encodes CDR1 SNHLY and CDR2 FYNNEI. Here the CDR3 DNA reads TGTGCCAGCAGGAGGAACCGGGACATCAATCAGCCCCAGCATTTT. Its protein is CASRRNRDINQPQHF.

This clonotype was seen only once. The rearrangement uses TRBV29-1 and TRBJ2-6; D is unresolved. This CDR3 has 14 amino acids. Germline assignment: CDR1 SQVTM and CDR2 ANQGSEA. V shed 4 bases and J shed 0 bases, with 7 bases lying between them. The CDR3 DNA sequence: TGCAGCGTTGTTGGGATCTCTGGGGCCAACGTCCTGACTTTC. It translates to CSVVGISGANVLTF.

This clonotype was seen a single time. V is TRBV9 and J is TRBJ2-3; TRBD2 matches at 15 bases. After removal of 0 bases from V and 3 bases from J, the junction contained 8 bases not matched to a gene. There are 19 residues in the CDR3. Per germline, CDR1 SGDLS and CDR2 YYNGEE. CDR3 protein: CASSVATGLAGGGTDTQYF. CDR3 in DNA: TGTGCCAGCAGCGTAGCTACGGGACTAGCGGGGGGAGGGACAGATACGCAGTATTTT.

The chain employs TRBV25-1 and TRBJ2-7; a possible D gene is TRBD2 (6 bases). The CDR3 loop spans 14 amino acids. Germline V lookup: CDR1 MGHDK, CDR2 SYGVNS. V was pared by 8 bases and J by 4 bases, with 18 bases between. In nucleotides, the CDR3 is TGTGCCAGCTGGGGCGGGGCGACGGGATACGAGCAGTACTTC. Translated: CASWGGATGYEQYF.

The chain carries TRBV5-6 and TRBJ1-2, with D possibly TRBD1 on 6 matching bases. CDR1 is SGHDT, CDR2 YYEEEE, per germline. This CDR3 has 16 residues. V was pared by 0 bases and J by 4 bases, with 16 bases between. CDR3 region: CASSLEGTYLPYGYTF. The CDR3 nucleotides read TGTGCCAGCAGCTTGGAGGGGACATACTTACCCTATGGCTACACCTTC.

The chain couples TRBV20-1 to TRBJ2-3, with a weak D call TRBD2 (6 bases). V lost 4 bases, J lost 1 base, and 15 bases lay in between. CDR3 length equals 15 residues. Germline V CDR1 and CDR2: DFQATT, SNEGSKA (reference sequence). The CDR3 DNA sequence: TGCAGTGCTACCACCGGGGGTACTGGCACAGATACGCAGTATTTT. Residues: CSATTGGTGTDTQYF.

This clonotype came up a few times. V gene TRBV3-1 combines with J gene TRBJ2-7; 8 bases align to TRBD2. The CDR3 sequence is 15 residues long. CDR1 LGHDT and CDR2 YNNKEL come from the germline V gene (reference sequence). J gave up 3 bases and V 6 bases, and 10 bases lay outside the gene matches. The DNA of the CDR3 is TGTGCCAGCAGTAGCGGGACTAGTGGCTTCTACGAGCAGTACTTC. It specifies CASSSGTSGFYEQYF.

CDR3 DNA: TGTGCCAGCCGGCTCAGTAGCGGGGGGGCCGTCCCCGGGGAGCTGTTTTTT. Its protein product is CASRLSSGGAVPGELFF. V and J are TRBV3-1 and TRBJ2-2, with 11 bases lining up with TRBD2. V was pared by 8 bases and J by 6 bases, with 14 bases of the junction left unmatched. Germline CDR1 is LGHDT and CDR2 is YNNKEL (reference sequence). CDR3 length: 17 residues.

The chain uses TRBV11-2 and TRBJ2-4; D might be TRBD2 (6 bases). The CDR3 consists of 15 residues. The germline V gene has CDR1 SGHAT and CDR2 FQNNGV. V was cut by 0 bases and J by 6 bases, with 12 bases left in between. In DNA, the CDR3 is TGTGCCAGCAGCTTAGATCGGGGGTCCGGAAACATTCAGTACTTC. Its protein product is CASSLDRGSGNIQYF.

This chain joins TRBV6-5 and TRBJ2-1, with 7 bases matching TRBD2. There are 15 residues in the CDR3. With V trimmed by 0 bases and J by 3 bases, 2 bases remained unmatched. Per germline, CDR1 MNHEY and CDR2 SVGAGI. CDR3 sequence (DNA): TGTGCCAGCAGTTACTCGCCGGGGGGCTACAATGAGCAGTTCTTC. Protein product: CASSYSPGGYNEQFF.